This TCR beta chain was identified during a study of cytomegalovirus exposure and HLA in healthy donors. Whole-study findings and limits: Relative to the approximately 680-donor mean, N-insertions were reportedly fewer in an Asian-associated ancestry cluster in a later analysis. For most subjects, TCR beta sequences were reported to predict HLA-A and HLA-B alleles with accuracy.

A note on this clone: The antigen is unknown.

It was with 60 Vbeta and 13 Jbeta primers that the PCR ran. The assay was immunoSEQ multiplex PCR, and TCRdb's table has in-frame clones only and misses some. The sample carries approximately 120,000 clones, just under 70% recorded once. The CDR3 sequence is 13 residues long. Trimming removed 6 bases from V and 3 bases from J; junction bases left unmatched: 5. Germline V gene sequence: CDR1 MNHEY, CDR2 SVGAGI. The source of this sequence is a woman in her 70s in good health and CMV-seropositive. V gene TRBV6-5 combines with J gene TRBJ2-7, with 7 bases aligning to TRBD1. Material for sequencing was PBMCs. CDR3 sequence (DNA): TGTGCCAGCAGCCCGGGACAGCTCTACGAGCAGTACTTC. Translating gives CASSPGQLYEQYF.